This TCR beta chain is from a study of beta chain features in type 1 diabetes. cDNA synthesis used the whole RNA isolate, giving expressed TCRB sequences. Produced via immunoSEQ multiplex PCR; TCRdb's table is partial and in-frame only. The table lists roughly 380,000 clones, 15% to 20% of them singletons. The germline V gene encodes CDR1 SGHNT and CDR2 YYREEE (reference sequence). There are 16 residues in the CDR3. Trimming at V came to 3 bases and at J to 3 bases, leaving 10 bases not matched to a gene. Whole-study results and caveats: Across patients, naive, central memory and Treg TCRB repertoires exhibited apparently greater similarity than was observed across healthy donors. An over-representation of cells with high TCR expression could result from cDNA sequencing.

This clone showed up just a few times. What it binds is not known. The rearrangement links TRBV5-4 to TRBJ2-7; 9 bases agree with TRBD2. Sequencing used naive CD4+ T cells from blood. The receptor was derived from a woman under 30 in good health. CDR3 nucleotide sequence: TGTGCCAGCAGCTGGAGGTCGCTAGCGGGATACTACGAGCAGTACTTC. Its protein product is CASSWRSLAGYYEQYF.